One sample yielded the 30 T cell receptor beta chains listed below, sequenced in a study of T cell repertoires in cytomegalovirus infection. These receptors lack a known antigen. Via MiXCR, TCRdb re-called the reads, giving one row per CDR3 protein. The table lists around 750,000 distinct CDR3 sequences, 32% of them singletons, with 9.5% to 15% in the top ten. The sequenced sample was cultured CD8+ T cells from PBMCs, obtained from culture after CMV antigen stimulation. These receptor sequences come from a human donor in good health (CMV status not recorded). Some clones in this sample may be carry-over from other donors' samples.

The V and J genes are TRBV6-5 and TRBJ1-3; D unresolved. Trimming took 6 bases from V and 0 from J, leaving 12 bases between them. CDR3 size: 15 residues. Germline loops: CDR1 MNHEY, CDR2 SVGAGI. CDR3 nucleotide sequence: TGTGCCAGCAGCCTACCCGGGAACTCTGGAAACACCATATATTTT. It encodes CASSLPGNSGNTIYF.

This clonotype was observed a handful of times. The V and J genes are TRBV10-3 and TRBJ1-1, with a possible D match to TRBD1 (5 bases). V lost 4 bases, J lost 5 bases, and 14 bases lay in between. Germline CDR1 is ENHRY and CDR2 is SYGVKD. The CDR3 runs to 14 residues. The CDR3 region has the DNA TGTGCCATCAGTGTAGGGGTACAAGGAACTGAAGCTTTCTTT. Encoded protein: CAISVGVQGTEAFF.

In its sample, this clonotype was seen a few times. J is TRBJ1-5 and V is TRBV12-3 or TRBV12-4; 9 bases agree with TRBD1. Trimming took 4 bases from V and 4 from J; bases not matched to a gene: 5. The CDR3 consists of 15 residues. CDR3 amino acids: CASSSETGGNQPQHF. Here the CDR3 DNA reads TGTGCCAGCAGTTCCGAGACAGGGGGTAATCAGCCCCAGCATTTT.

CDR3 DNA: TGTGCCATCAGTGAGTCGGTTAGGACTGAAGCTTTCTTT. It specifies CAISESVRTEAFF. The chain recombines TRBV10-3 with TRBJ1-1, with D unclear. Germline V lookup: CDR1 ENHRY, CDR2 SYGVKD. This CDR3 is built from 13 residues. The ends were cut back, 0 bases at V and 5 bases at J, with 7 bases in the middle.

This clonotype showed up just a few times. The gene calls are TRBV12-3 or TRBV12-4 and TRBJ2-5; D ambiguous. V lost 4 bases and J lost 4, with 13 bases in between. CDR3 length: 14 amino acids. The CDR3 DNA reads as TGTGCCAGCAGTTCCGTCCTAGGGTCAGAGACCCAGTACTTC. Its translation is CASSSVLGSETQYF.

V is TRBV19 and J is TRBJ1-2, with 7 bases matching TRBD1. Trimming cost V 7 bases and J 0 bases; bases outside gene matches: 11. CDR3 length equals 16 residues. CDR1 LNHDA and CDR2 SQIVND come from the germline V gene (reference sequence). CDR3 DNA: TGTGCCAGTAATAGTTTGAGGGACAGCACTAACTATGGCTACACCTTC. Translated: CASNSLRDSTNYGYTF.

V and J are TRBV27 and TRBJ1-6; D gene ambiguous. Trimming took off 3 bases at V and 0 bases at J, with 9 bases between the two ends. Per germline, CDR1 MNHEY and CDR2 SMNVEV (reference sequence). This CDR3 is built from 16 residues. CDR3 DNA sequence: TGTGCCAGCAGTTTTGGACCCGGCTCCTATAATTCACCCCTCCACTTT. Amino acids: CASSFGPGSYNSPLHF.

The chain combines TRBV29-1 with TRBJ2-1; a weak D match, TRBD2 (5 bases). Germline V lookup: CDR1 SQVTM, CDR2 ANQGSEA. V dropped 3 bases and J dropped 8 bases, with 11 bases sitting between them. This CDR3 is 12 amino acids long. The CDR3 bases are TGCAGCGTTGATGCGGGTGTCTATGAGCAGTTCTTC. This gives the protein CSVDAGVYEQFF.

This chain links TRBV2 with TRBJ1-1, with TRBD1 as a possible D gene (5 bases). This CDR3 is built from 12 residues. V gave up 11 bases and J gave up 5 bases, with 15 bases separating them. Germline V CDR1 and CDR2: SNHLY, FYNNEI. CDR3 sequence reads: CAGDFGGTEAFF. CDR3 bases: TGTGCCGGGGACTTTGGAGGGACTGAAGCTTTCTTT. Combining the CDR3 with reference TRBV2 and TRBJ1-1 gives the whole variable domain EPEVTQTPSHQVTQMGQEVILRCVPISNHLYFYWYRQILGQKVEFLVSFYNNEISEKSEIFDDQFSVERPDGSNFTLKIRSTKLEDSAMYFCAGDFGGTEAFFGQGTRLTVV.

J is TRBJ1-1 and V is TRBV6-2 or TRBV6-3, with D perhaps matching TRBD1 (6 bases). Germline CDR1 is MNHEY and CDR2 is SVGEGT. V was pared by 2 bases and J by 4 bases, with 35 bases between. The CDR3 is made up of 22 amino acids. Written as DNA, the CDR3 is TGTGCCAGCAGTTACGGGGAGTACGGGCCTAATGGGACACCCGGGCGGGGCACTGAAGCTTTCTTT. This sequence encodes CASSYGEYGPNGTPGRGTEAFF.

This chain joins TRBV6-1 and TRBJ2-7; 8 positions agree with TRBD2. Looked up from germline, CDR1 is MNHNS and CDR2 is SASEGT. The length of the CDR3 is 15 residues. Trimming at V came to 2 bases and at J to 3 bases, leaving 6 bases not matched to a gene. CDR3 nucleotides: TGTGCCAGCAGTGAATCTTTGGCGGGGGGCTACGAGCAGTACTTC. Translated, it gives CASSESLAGGYEQYF.

This clonotype has only a few counts. The chain recombines TRBV5-4 with TRBJ1-1, with D perhaps matching TRBD1 (5 bases). The V and J ends lost 6 bases and 7 bases respectively, with 13 bases between them. There are 12 residues in the CDR3. Germline loops: CDR1 SGHNT, CDR2 YYREEE (reference sequence). The CDR3 is CASNHGGSEAFF. In nucleotides, the CDR3 is TGTGCCAGCAATCACGGGGGGAGTGAAGCTTTCTTT.

This clonotype was picked up many times. The chain employs TRBV4-1 and TRBJ2-4; a possible D gene is TRBD1 (6 bases). The CDR3 extends over 17 amino acids. The germline CDR1 and CDR2 sequences are MGHRA and YSYEKL. Trimming stripped 4 bases from V and 1 base from J, with 17 bases between. DNA of the CDR3: TGCGCCAGCAGCCCCTTGACAGGTCTCTCCGCCAAAAACATTCAGTACTTC. It encodes CASSPLTGLSAKNIQYF.

This clonotype appeared a few times. This chain joins TRBV7-9 and TRBJ1-2; 7 bases agree with TRBD1. This CDR3 has 18 amino acids. The germline V gene encodes CDR1 SEHNR and CDR2 FQNEAQ (reference sequence). V was pared by 2 bases and J by 0 bases, with 12 bases of the junction left unmatched. The CDR3 DNA is TGTGCCAGCAGCTTATATCCCCTCCGGGACAGTTCTAACTATGGCTACACCTTC. This gives the protein CASSLYPLRDSSNYGYTF.

This clonotype was seen once. This chain uses TRBV3-1 with TRBJ1-2; D is unresolved. This CDR3 has 13 residues. Per germline, CDR1 LGHDT and CDR2 YNNKEL (reference sequence). V shed 4 bases and J shed 4 bases, with 10 bases lying between them. The CDR3 here is CASSPGLAYGYTF. DNA of the CDR3: TGTGCCAGCAGCCCCGGGCTGGCCTATGGCTACACCTTC.

The chain employs TRBV5-6 and TRBJ1-1; 8 bases are shared with TRBD1. This CDR3 is built from 16 residues. V dropped 0 bases and J dropped 7; count of bases not matched to a gene: 11. Germline CDR1 is SGHDT and CDR2 is YYEEEE. The CDR3 loop is CASSLADRGPLGEAFF. The CDR3 nucleotides are TGTGCCAGCAGCTTGGCCGACAGGGGACCTTTGGGTGAAGCTTTCTTT.

The chain is built from TRBV20-1 and TRBJ1-5, with TRBD1 as a possible D gene (5 bases). CDR3 length: 13 residues. Trimming pared 4 bases from V and 2 bases from J, leaving 9 bases between. The germline V gene encodes CDR1 DFQATT and CDR2 SNEGSKA (reference sequence). The CDR3 loop reads CSATKGRNQPQHF. In nucleotides, the CDR3 is TGCAGTGCTACGAAGGGACGCAATCAGCCCCAGCATTTT.

CDR3 in DNA: TGTGCCGGATACACGGGACAGGAACTACCAGGGGGCTATGGCTACACCTTC. This sequence encodes CAGYTGQELPGGYGYTF. V usage is TRBV7-6 and J usage is TRBJ1-2, with 8 bases that match TRBD1. This CDR3 comprises 17 residues. Germline V lookup: CDR1 SGHVS, CDR2 FNYEAQ. Trimming cost V 11 bases and J 4 bases; bases outside gene matches: 21.

This clonotype has only a few counts. The chain combines TRBV2 with TRBJ2-1; 9 positions match TRBD2. V lost 7 bases and J lost 0; bases outside the gene matches: 4. The length of the CDR3 is 15 residues. Germline V CDR1 and CDR2: SNHLY, FYNNEI. As DNA, the CDR3 is TGTGCCAGCAACGGAGCGGGGGGCTCCTACAATGAGCAGTTCTTC. Encoded protein: CASNGAGGSYNEQFF.

This clonotype was picked up one time. The chain is built from TRBV6-2 or TRBV6-3 and TRBJ1-5; no clear D. The CDR3 covers 12 residues. The V and J ends lost 5 bases and 9 bases respectively, with 11 bases between them. Germline V gene sequence: CDR1 MNHEY, CDR2 SVGEGT. The CDR3 region is CASSQPIMPQHF. As DNA, the CDR3 is TGTGCCAGCAGTCAACCGATTATGCCCCAGCATTTT.

The CDR3 nucleotides are TGTGCCAGTAGTATCGGAGGCGCCTACGAGCAGTACTTC. As protein: CASSIGGAYEQYF. The chain couples TRBV19 to TRBJ2-7; possibly TRBD2 for D (5 bases). Trimming took off 3 bases at V and 2 bases at J, with 8 bases between the two ends. This CDR3 region has 13 residues. Germline V gene sequence: CDR1 LNHDA, CDR2 SQIVND (reference sequence).

This clonotype was detected many times. The gene calls are TRBV12-3 or TRBV12-4 and TRBJ2-3; TRBD2 is a possible D gene (5 bases). V lost 3 bases to trimming and J lost 2 bases, with 9 bases between them. The CDR3 consists of 14 residues. CDR3 protein: CASSFRGHTDTQYF. CDR3 bases: TGTGCCAGCAGTTTCCGCGGGCACACAGATACGCAGTATTTT.

The genes are TRBV6-1 and TRBJ2-1; either TRBD1 or TRBD2 may supply D (6 bases each). V was trimmed by 7 bases and J by 10 bases, leaving 14 bases between them. Germline CDR1 reads MNHNS; CDR2 reads SASEGT. The CDR3 is 12 amino acids. The CDR3 sequence: CASIQGGREQFF. The CDR3 DNA is TGTGCCAGCATCCAAGGGGGGCGGGAGCAGTTCTTC.

This clonotype has a count of ten or more. The chain combines TRBV7-6 with TRBJ1-1, with D perhaps TRBD1 (5 bases). Germline V CDR1 and CDR2: SGHVS, FNYEAQ. The CDR3 runs 14 residues. V gave up 2 bases and J gave up 4 bases, with 11 bases separating them. For the CDR3, the DNA is TGTGCCAGCAGCTTATCCGGGGGTGTCACTGAAGCTTTCTTT. This encodes CASSLSGGVTEAFF.

This sequence joins TRBV15 and TRBJ2-1, with 10 bases fitting TRBD1. Germline V lookup: CDR1 LNHNV, CDR2 YYDKDF (reference sequence). The CDR3 runs to 15 residues. The ends lost 3 bases at V and 6 bases at J; junction bases unmatched: 5. CDR3 DNA: TGTGCCACCAGCAGCCCGGGACAGGGGACCAATGAGCAGTTCTTC. Amino acids: CATSSPGQGTNEQFF.

This clonotype came up once. The chain recombines TRBV10-3 with TRBJ1-3; TRBD1 aligns across 7 bases. The V gene end was trimmed by 9 bases and the J gene end by 1 base; junction bases not matched to a gene: 6. The CDR3 length is 14 residues. Germline CDR1 is ENHRY and CDR2 is SYGVKD. The CDR3 coding sequence is TGTGCCATTAGGACAGGCAATTCTGGAAACACCATATATTTT. Its protein is CAIRTGNSGNTIYF.

The chain recombines TRBV14 with TRBJ1-4; D ambiguous. V shed 4 bases and J shed 8 bases, with 26 bases lying between them. The germline V gene has CDR1 SGHDN and CDR2 FVKESK. The CDR3 spans 18 residues. The CDR3 DNA reads TGTGCCAGCAGCCCTGAGGTTGCGAAGGGCTTTGGGGAGGAAAAACTGTTTTTT. Its translation is CASSPEVAKGFGEEKLFF.

The chain has TRBV19 and TRBJ2-1; 10 nucleotides agree with TRBD1. CDR1 and CDR2 (germline): LNHDA, SQIVND (reference sequence). The CDR3 is 15 amino acids. The trim removed 7 bases at V and 4 bases at J, leaving 7 bases unmatched. CDR3 amino acids: CASTPGTGVYNEQFF. The DNA for the CDR3 is TGTGCCAGTACCCCAGGGACAGGGGTGTACAATGAGCAGTTCTTC.

At least ten counts were recorded for this clonotype. The rearrangement uses TRBV7-6 and TRBJ1-1; D is perhaps TRBD1 (6 bases). V lost 4 bases and J lost 1, with 7 bases in between. The germline gives CDR1 SGHVS, CDR2 FNYEAQ. This CDR3 has 13 residues. The CDR3 protein is CASSWDTNTEAFF. CDR3 nucleotides: TGTGCCAGCAGCTGGGACACGAACACTGAAGCTTTCTTT. The whole variable domain, remainder taken from reference TRBV7-6 and TRBJ1-1, is GAGVSQSPRYKVTKRGQDVALRCDPISGHVSLYWYRQALGQGPEFLTYFNYEAQQDKSGLPNDRFSAERPEGSISTLTIQRTEQRDSAMYRCASSWDTNTEAFFGQGTRLTVV.

This chain links TRBV14 with TRBJ2-7; D gene ambiguous. Germline V lookup: CDR1 SGHDN, CDR2 FVKESK. Between the trimmed V and J ends, which lost 2 bases and 4 bases, there was a span of 6 bases. CDR3 size: 12 residues. CDR3 nucleotide sequence: TGTGCCAGCAGCCAACGGGTGTACGAGCAGTACTTC. Translated, it gives CASSQRVYEQYF.